The 30 T cell receptor beta chains below all came from one sample that was sequenced in a study of T cells in Graves' hyperthyroidism and ophthalmopathy. RNA transcripts gave rise to amplified TCR beta CDR3 regions. First-round RT-PCR with HTBI primers amplified the TCR CDR3 region. TCRdb called the multiplex PCR reads again in MiXCR, with one record for every CDR3 protein. Among around 340,000 distinct CDR3 sequences listed, around 20% were seen once. Sequencing was carried out using blood. The receptor set was obtained from a woman aged 50 to 60 with Graves' hyperthyroidism.

This clonotype was seen only a few times. The genes are TRBV7-9 and TRBJ2-2; 7 bases line up with TRBD1. V lost 0 bases to trimming and J lost 4 bases; unmatched junction nucleotides: 2. The CDR3 extends over 15 amino acids. Germline V lookup: CDR1 SEHNR, CDR2 FQNEAQ (reference sequence). The CDR3 sequence: CASSLAGTATGELFF. The DNA of the CDR3 is TGTGCCAGCAGCTTAGCTGGGACAGCCACCGGGGAGCTGTTTTTT. The whole variable domain, remainder taken from reference TRBV7-9 and TRBJ2-2, is DTGVSQNPRHKITKRGQNVTFRCDPISEHNRLYWYRQTLGQGPEFLTYFQNEAQLEKSRLLSDRFSAERPKGSFSTLEIQRTEQGDSAMYLCASSLAGTATGELFFGEGSRLTVL.

The chain couples TRBV11-2 to TRBJ2-7, with 7 bases lining up with TRBD1. This CDR3 comprises 16 residues. Germline V gene lookup returns CDR1 SGHAT and CDR2 FQNNGV. V lost 1 base and J lost 2; bases outside the gene matches: 8. The CDR3 here is CASSLGTGSTPYEQYF. In DNA, the CDR3 is TGTGCCAGCAGCTTAGGGACAGGTTCGACCCCCTACGAGCAGTACTTC.

The CDR3 sequence is CASSPTTGERTGELFF. CDR3 DNA sequence: TGTGCCAGCAGTCCTACGACAGGGGAGCGGACCGGGGAGCTGTTTTTT. The chain is built from TRBV28 and TRBJ2-2; 8 bases map to TRBD1. J was trimmed by 5 bases and V by 5 bases; bases with no gene match: 10. Germline CDR1 and CDR2: MDHEN and SYDVKM. CDR3 length: 16 amino acids.

In its sample, this clonotype was seen a few times. V is TRBV5-1 and J is TRBJ2-3; 9 bases fit TRBD1. V gave up 4 bases and J gave up 6 bases; unmatched junction bases: 12. The CDR3 has 16 residues. The germline gives CDR1 SGHRS, CDR2 YFSETQ. The CDR3 protein is CASSQQGARSSDTQYF. CDR3 sequence (DNA): TGCGCCAGCAGCCAACAGGGGGCGCGGTCTTCCGATACGCAGTATTTT.

This chain joins TRBV29-1 and TRBJ2-5; the D gene is possibly TRBD2 (6 bases). CDR3 size: 13 residues. Deletions cut 7 bases from V and 4 bases from J, with 16 bases between. Germline V lookup: CDR1 SQVTM, CDR2 ANQGSEA. The CDR3 region is CSGGGLGGETQYF. The CDR3 nucleotides are TGCAGCGGGGGTGGACTGGGGGGAGAGACCCAGTACTTC.

This clonotype was counted at least ten times. The gene calls are TRBV7-3 and TRBJ2-1; TRBD2 is a possible D gene (6 bases). Germline-derived CDR1 and CDR2 are SGHTA and FQGTGA. Deletions cut 0 bases from V and 4 bases from J, with 10 bases between. This CDR3 contains 15 residues. CDR3 loop: CASSLTREPYNEQFF. For the CDR3, the DNA is TGTGCCAGCAGCTTAACCCGGGAGCCGTACAATGAGCAGTTCTTC.

This chain joins TRBV6-1 and TRBJ1-1; tentatively, D is TRBD1 (5 bases). The CDR3 is made up of 14 amino acids. Between the trimmed V and J ends, which lost 5 bases and 1 base, there was a span of 11 bases. Germline loops: CDR1 MNHNS, CDR2 SASEGT. CDR3 nucleotide sequence: TGTGCCAGCAGTCATCAGGGTCAGAACACTGAAGCTTTCTTT. Encoded protein: CASSHQGQNTEAFF.

This clonotype was seen many times. The gene calls are TRBV7-9 and TRBJ2-3; no definite D call. This CDR3 spans 15 amino acids. Trimming removed 5 bases at V and 8 bases at J, with 20 bases between. Per the germline V gene, CDR1 is SEHNR and CDR2 is FQNEAQ (reference sequence). The CDR3 is CASSGNRDAQSTQYF. The CDR3 region has the DNA TGTGCCAGCAGCGGAAATAGGGATGCACAAAGTACGCAGTATTTT.

In this sample, this clonotype turned up many times. The chain joins TRBV11-2 to TRBJ2-3; D is unresolved. Germline CDR1 SGHAT, CDR2 FQNNGV. The ends were cut back, 1 base at V and 6 bases at J, with 8 bases in the middle. The length of the CDR3 is 13 residues. The CDR3 DNA sequence: TGTGCCAGCAGCTTAGTATACGTGGATACGCAGTATTTT. Protein: CASSLVYVDTQYF.

The rearrangement links TRBV19 to TRBJ2-3, with 8 positions matching TRBD1. V was pared by 9 bases and J by 6 bases, with 11 bases of the junction left unmatched. CDR3 length: 14 amino acids. Looked up from germline, CDR1 is LNHDA and CDR2 is SQIVND (reference sequence). CDR3 coding DNA: TGTGCCAGCGCGGAGGCAGGGGGCGTGGATACGCAGTATTTT. It specifies CASAEAGGVDTQYF.

This clonotype was seen repeatedly, ten times or more. V and J are TRBV7-8 and TRBJ1-6, with D maybe TRBD1 (5 bases). Between the trimmed V and J ends, which lost 3 bases and 9 bases, there was a span of 12 bases. This CDR3 is built from 14 residues. Germline V gene lookup returns CDR1 SGHVS and CDR2 FQNEAQ. In nucleotides, the CDR3 is TGTGCCAGCAGCTTGGGCAGGGATGGTTCACCCCTCCACTTT. Residues: CASSLGRDGSPLHF.

This clonotype was detected a few times. V gene TRBV6-5 combines with J gene TRBJ2-3, with 16 nucleotides matching TRBD2. Germline V gene data show CDR1 as MNHEY and CDR2 as SVGAGI. This CDR3 has 18 residues. V shed 0 bases, J shed 3 bases, and the junction held 3 bases outside the gene matches. The CDR3 reads CASSYSGLAGGSTDTQYF. Here the CDR3 DNA reads TGTGCCAGCAGTTACTCGGGACTAGCGGGAGGGAGTACAGATACGCAGTATTTT.

The sample holds many counts of this clonotype. The chain has TRBV30 and TRBJ2-7; 10 nucleotides match TRBD1. Germline V lookup: CDR1 GTSNPN, CDR2 SVGIG (reference sequence). The ends lost 0 bases at V and 5 bases at J; junction bases unmatched: 4. The CDR3 spans 14 residues. The CDR3: CAWSVLGQGHEQYF. Here the CDR3 DNA reads TGTGCCTGGAGTGTTTTGGGACAGGGGCACGAGCAGTACTTC.

This clonotype was picked up many times. The V and J genes are TRBV7-9 and TRBJ1-1; perhaps TRBD1 as D (5 bases). The CDR3 totals 15 residues. Germline V gene lookup returns CDR1 SEHNR and CDR2 FQNEAQ (reference sequence). V shed 5 bases and J shed 2 bases, with 15 bases lying between them. The CDR3 loop is CASSIGRGTNTEAFF. The DNA of the CDR3 is TGTGCCAGCAGCATTGGAAGGGGCACTAACACTGAAGCTTTCTTT.

This clonotype has a count of ten or more. The CDR3: CSARKAGVTNIQYF. DNA of the CDR3: TGCAGTGCTAGAAAGGCAGGGGTTACGAACATTCAGTACTTC. The chain carries TRBV20-1 and TRBJ2-4; D perhaps matches TRBD1 (6 bases). The CDR3 consists of 14 residues. CDR1 is DFQATT and CDR2 is SNEGSKA in the germline V gene (reference sequence). The germline V and J ends were trimmed by 2 bases and 7 bases, with 15 bases remaining between them.

The table lists this clonotype with many counts. The CDR3 nucleotides read TGTGCCAGCTCACCTTTAGAGAACACCGGGGAGCTGTTTTTT. Translation gives CASSPLENTGELFF. The rearrangement joins TRBV18 to TRBJ2-2; D is ambiguous. The CDR3 consists of 14 residues. CDR1 and CDR2 from the germline V gene are KGHSH and LQKENI. V dropped 3 bases and J dropped 1 base, with 6 bases sitting between them.

In this sample, this clonotype turned up many times. The chain is built from TRBV7-2 and TRBJ2-7; D remains ambiguous. Germline assignment: CDR1 SGHTA and CDR2 FQGNSA. Trimming removed 0 bases at V and 2 bases at J, with 5 bases between. This CDR3 contains 13 residues. In DNA, the CDR3 is TGTGCCAGCAGCTTAGCGGTCGCCTACGAGCAGTACTTC. Protein: CASSLAVAYEQYF.

The sample holds many counts of this clonotype. The CDR3 spells CASSSGGSSTDTQYF. DNA for the CDR3: TGCGCCAGCAGCTCTGGGGGTTCTAGCACAGATACGCAGTATTTT. The chain employs TRBV5-1 and TRBJ2-3, with D possibly called TRBD1 or TRBD2 (5 bases each). This CDR3 spans 15 amino acids. Germline CDR1 SGHRS, CDR2 YFSETQ. Trimming took 3 bases from V and 0 from J, leaving 11 bases between them. The full variable domain, its missing parts supplied by reference TRBV5-1 and TRBJ2-3, is KAGVTQTPRYLIKTRGQQVTLSCSPISGHRSVSWYQQTPGQGLQFLFEYFSETQRNKGNFPGRFSGRQFSNSRSEMNVSTLELGDSALYLCASSSGGSSTDTQYFGPGTRLTVL.

The V gene is TRBV5-1, the J gene TRBJ1-6; tentative D call: TRBD1 (5 bases). The CDR3 extends over 14 amino acids. Trimming took 0 bases from V and 5 from J, leaving 6 bases between them. Germline lookup yields CDR1 SGHRS and CDR2 YFSETQ. The CDR3 protein is CASSLGTHNSPLHF. In DNA form, the CDR3 reads TGCGCCAGCAGCTTGGGGACACATAATTCACCCCTCCACTTT.

This clonotype was found many times. V gene TRBV11-2 combines with J gene TRBJ2-7; D unresolved. CDR3 length equals 15 residues. Germline CDR1 reads SGHAT; CDR2 reads FQNNGV. Trimming removed 4 bases from V and 4 bases from J, with 17 bases in between. The CDR3 nucleotides read TGTGCCAGCAGCTCAATAAGAGGAAGGGTGTACGAGCAGTACTTC. Amino acids: CASSSIRGRVYEQYF.

This clonotype was counted ten times or more. The V gene is TRBV20-1, the J gene TRBJ2-7; TRBD1 matches 9 bases. Looked up from germline, CDR1 is DFQATT and CDR2 is SNEGSKA (reference sequence). This CDR3 has 15 amino acids. Losses at the gene ends were 6 bases for V and 2 bases for J; bases not matched to a gene: 11. DNA for the CDR3: TGCAGTGCCGACTCGCCGGGACAGGGTGCCTACGAGCAGTACTTC. Amino acids: CSADSPGQGAYEQYF.

This chain joins TRBV20-1 and TRBJ2-2, with 9 bases that match TRBD1. The germline V gene encodes CDR1 DFQATT and CDR2 SNEGSKA (reference sequence). The ends lost 3 bases at V and 5 bases at J; junction bases unmatched: 7. CDR3 length: 15 amino acids. CDR3 DNA sequence: TGCAGTGCTAGCAAGGGACAGGGCGGAACCGGGGAGCTGTTTTTT. Translation gives CSASKGQGGTGELFF.

This clonotype was observed many times. The chain combines TRBV11-2 with TRBJ2-6, with unresolved D. Germline V gene data show CDR1 as SGHAT and CDR2 as FQNNGV. This CDR3 region has 14 residues. Trimming took 8 bases from V and 0 from J, leaving 8 bases between them. The CDR3 DNA sequence: TGTGCCAGCGGACCCATCTCTGGGGCCAACGTCCTGACTTTC. It specifies CASGPISGANVLTF.

This clonotype was recorded many times. The chain is built from TRBV20-1 and TRBJ2-5, with D possibly TRBD2 on 7 matching bases. This CDR3 region has 15 residues. Germline V gives CDR1 DFQATT, CDR2 SNEGSKA (reference sequence). V was cut by 7 bases and J by 5 bases, with 23 bases left in between. CDR3 sequence (DNA): TGCAGTGGGACAGTATCGGGACTACCGCGGGAGACCCAGTACTTC. Its protein is CSGTVSGLPRETQYF.

Many counts were recorded for this clonotype. The chain links TRBV20-1 to TRBJ2-7; D possibly matches TRBD1 or TRBD2 (6 bases each). Trimming pared 6 bases from V and 6 bases from J, leaving 30 bases between. This CDR3 spans 17 amino acids. CDR1 is DFQATT, CDR2 SNEGSKA, per germline (reference sequence). The CDR3 region has the DNA TGCAGTGCCCGCAGGTGGGGGGCGGCCTCCCAAGGGGGCGAGCAGTACTTC. This translates into CSARRWGAASQGGEQYF.

Ten or more counts support this clonotype. This sequence joins TRBV19 and TRBJ1-2; D may be TRBD1 (5 bases). Trimming removed 7 bases at V and 4 bases at J, with 13 bases between. The CDR3 sequence is 13 residues long. CDR1 and CDR2 from the germline V gene are LNHDA and SQIVND (reference sequence). CDR3 bases: TGTGCCAGTACCGTGGACGGGGGCTATGGCTACACCTTC. This translates into CASTVDGGYGYTF.

This clonotype was counted only a few times. This chain connects TRBV18 to TRBJ2-7; D is possibly TRBD1 (6 bases). V was pared by 3 bases and J by 3 bases, with 12 bases between. The CDR3 is made up of 14 amino acids. The germline gives CDR1 KGHSH, CDR2 LQKENI. The CDR3 nucleotides are TGTGCCAGCTCACCCGGACAGCTAAACTACGAGCAGTACTTC. It codes for CASSPGQLNYEQYF.

This clonotype was picked up many times. The rearrangement links TRBV28 to TRBJ1-6; TRBD1 matches at 7 bases. This CDR3 region has 16 residues. The trim removed 7 bases at V and 7 bases at J, leaving 13 bases unmatched. The V gene's germline CDR1 is MDHEN and CDR2 SYDVKM. Written as DNA, the CDR3 is TGTGCCAGCAAGGTTTGGCAGGGGGATCGGAATTCACCCCTCCACTTT. Its translation is CASKVWQGDRNSPLHF.

This clonotype showed up many times. The chain carries TRBV29-1 and TRBJ2-7, with 7 nucleotides matching TRBD1. Germline loops: CDR1 SQVTM, CDR2 ANQGSEA. The trim removed 2 bases at V and 7 bases at J, leaving 5 bases unmatched. CDR3 length: 12 residues. CDR3 amino acids: CSVEKGAGEQYF. The CDR3 DNA reads TGCAGCGTTGAAAAGGGGGCTGGGGAGCAGTACTTC.

This chain connects TRBV19 to TRBJ1-2; possible D gene TRBD1, 6 bases. This CDR3 has 15 amino acids. Germline assignment: CDR1 LNHDA and CDR2 SQIVND (reference sequence). V was cut by 5 bases and J by 3 bases, with 16 bases left in between. The CDR3 DNA sequence: TGTGCCAGTAGTTCAGAGGGGGATTTCGACTATGGCTACACCTTC. Protein: CASSSEGDFDYGYTF.